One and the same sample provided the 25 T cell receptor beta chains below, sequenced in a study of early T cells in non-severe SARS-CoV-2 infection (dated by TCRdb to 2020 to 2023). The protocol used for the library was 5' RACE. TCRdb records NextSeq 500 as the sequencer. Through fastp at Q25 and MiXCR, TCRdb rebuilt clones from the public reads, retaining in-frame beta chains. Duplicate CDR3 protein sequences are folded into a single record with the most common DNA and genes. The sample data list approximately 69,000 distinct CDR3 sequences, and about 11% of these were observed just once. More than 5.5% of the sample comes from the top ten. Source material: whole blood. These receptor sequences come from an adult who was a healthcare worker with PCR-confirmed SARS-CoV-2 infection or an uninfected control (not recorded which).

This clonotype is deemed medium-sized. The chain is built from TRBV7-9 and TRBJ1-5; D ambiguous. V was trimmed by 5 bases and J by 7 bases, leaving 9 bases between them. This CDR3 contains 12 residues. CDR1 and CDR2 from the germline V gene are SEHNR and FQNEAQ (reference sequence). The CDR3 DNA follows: TGTGCCAGCAGCAATAGGATCCAGCCCCAGCATTTT. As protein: CASSNRIQPQHF.

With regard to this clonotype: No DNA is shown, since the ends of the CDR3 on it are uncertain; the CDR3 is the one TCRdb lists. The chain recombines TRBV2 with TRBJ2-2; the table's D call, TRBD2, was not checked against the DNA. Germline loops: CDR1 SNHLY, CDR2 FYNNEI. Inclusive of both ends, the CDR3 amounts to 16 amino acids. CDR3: CASSWLAGSTPGSCFF.

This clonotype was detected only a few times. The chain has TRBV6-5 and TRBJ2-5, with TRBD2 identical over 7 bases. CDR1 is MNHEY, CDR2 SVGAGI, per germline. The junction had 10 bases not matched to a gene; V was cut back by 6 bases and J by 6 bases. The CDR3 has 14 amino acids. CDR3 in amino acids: CASSRETSPKTQYF. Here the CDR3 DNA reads TGTGCCAGCAGCCGGGAGACTAGCCCCAAGACCCAGTACTTC.

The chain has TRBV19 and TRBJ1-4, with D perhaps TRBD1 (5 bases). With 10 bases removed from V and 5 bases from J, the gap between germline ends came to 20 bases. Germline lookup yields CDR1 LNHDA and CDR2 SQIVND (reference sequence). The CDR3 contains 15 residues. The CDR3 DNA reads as TGTGCCACCCGATTCCCGGGGCGTGAGAATGAAAAACTGTTTTTT. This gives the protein CATRFPGRENEKLFF. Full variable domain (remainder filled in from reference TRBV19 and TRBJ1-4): DGGITQSPKYLFRKEGQNVTLSCEQNLNHDAMYWYRQDPGQGLRLIYYSQIVNDFQKGDIAEGYSVSREKKESFPLTVTSAQKNPTAFYLCATRFPGRENEKLFFGSGTQLSVL.

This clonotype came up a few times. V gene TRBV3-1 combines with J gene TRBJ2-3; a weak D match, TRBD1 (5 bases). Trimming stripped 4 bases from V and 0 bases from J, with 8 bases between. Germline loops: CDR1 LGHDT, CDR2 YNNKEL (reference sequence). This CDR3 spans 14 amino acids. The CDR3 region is CASSRGYSTDTQYF. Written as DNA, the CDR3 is TGTGCCAGCAGCCGGGGCTACAGCACAGATACGCAGTATTTT.

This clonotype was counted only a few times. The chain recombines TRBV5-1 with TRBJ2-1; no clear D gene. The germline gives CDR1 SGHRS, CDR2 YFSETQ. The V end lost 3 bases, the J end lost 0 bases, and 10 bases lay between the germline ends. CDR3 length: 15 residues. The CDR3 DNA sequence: TGCGCCAGCAGCTACGGGTCGAGCTCCTACAATGAGCAGTTCTTC. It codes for CASSYGSSSYNEQFF.

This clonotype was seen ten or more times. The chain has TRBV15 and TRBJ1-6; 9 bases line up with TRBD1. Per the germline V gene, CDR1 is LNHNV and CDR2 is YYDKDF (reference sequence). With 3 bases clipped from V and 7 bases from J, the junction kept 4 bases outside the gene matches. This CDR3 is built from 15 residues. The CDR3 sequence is CATSRTGTGNSPLHF. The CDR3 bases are TGTGCCACCAGCAGGACCGGGACAGGGAATTCACCCCTCCACTTT.

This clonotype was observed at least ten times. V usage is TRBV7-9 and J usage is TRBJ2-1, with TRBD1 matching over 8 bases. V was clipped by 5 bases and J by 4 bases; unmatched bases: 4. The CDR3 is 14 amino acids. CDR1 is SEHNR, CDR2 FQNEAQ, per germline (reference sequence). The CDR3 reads CASSIGQGYNEQFF. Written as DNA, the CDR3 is TGTGCCAGCAGCATTGGACAGGGTTACAATGAGCAGTTCTTC.

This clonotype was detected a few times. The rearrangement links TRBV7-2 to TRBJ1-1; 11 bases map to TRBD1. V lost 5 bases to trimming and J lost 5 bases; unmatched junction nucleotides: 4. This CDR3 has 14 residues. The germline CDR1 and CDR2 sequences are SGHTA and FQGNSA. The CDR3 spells CASSVGQGATEAFF. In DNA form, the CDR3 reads TGTGCCAGCAGCGTCGGACAGGGGGCGACTGAAGCTTTCTTT.

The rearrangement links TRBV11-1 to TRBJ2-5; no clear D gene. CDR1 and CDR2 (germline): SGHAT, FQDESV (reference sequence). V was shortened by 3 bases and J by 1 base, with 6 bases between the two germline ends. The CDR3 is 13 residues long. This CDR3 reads CASSFTTQETQYF. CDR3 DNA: TGTGCCAGCAGCTTTACTACCCAAGAGACCCAGTACTTC.

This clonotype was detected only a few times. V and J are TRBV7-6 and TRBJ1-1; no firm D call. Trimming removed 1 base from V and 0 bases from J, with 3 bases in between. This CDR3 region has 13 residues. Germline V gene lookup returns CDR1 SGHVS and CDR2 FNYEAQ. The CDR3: CASSLVLNTEAFF. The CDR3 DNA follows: TGTGCCAGCAGCTTAGTACTGAACACTGAAGCTTTCTTT.

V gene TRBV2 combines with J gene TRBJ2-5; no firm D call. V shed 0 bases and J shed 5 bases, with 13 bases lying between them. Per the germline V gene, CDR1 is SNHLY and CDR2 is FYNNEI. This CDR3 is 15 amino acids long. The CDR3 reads CASSEAHNLGETQYF. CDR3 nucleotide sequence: TGTGCCAGCAGTGAAGCACACAATCTAGGGGAGACCCAGTACTTC.

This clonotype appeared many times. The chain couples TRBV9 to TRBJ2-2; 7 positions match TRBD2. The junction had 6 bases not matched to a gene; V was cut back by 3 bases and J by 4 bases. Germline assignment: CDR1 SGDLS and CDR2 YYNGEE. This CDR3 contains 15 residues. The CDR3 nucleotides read TGTGCCAGCAGCGCGAGCGGGGCAGGCACCGGGGAGCTGTTTTTT. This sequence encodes CASSASGAGTGELFF.

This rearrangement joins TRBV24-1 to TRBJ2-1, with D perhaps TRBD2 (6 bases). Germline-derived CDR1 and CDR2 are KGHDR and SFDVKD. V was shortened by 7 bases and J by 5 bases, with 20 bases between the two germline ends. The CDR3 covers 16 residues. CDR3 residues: CATRPGWGRYDNEQFF. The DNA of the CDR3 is TGTGCCACCAGGCCCGGATGGGGGAGGTACGACAATGAGCAGTTCTTC.

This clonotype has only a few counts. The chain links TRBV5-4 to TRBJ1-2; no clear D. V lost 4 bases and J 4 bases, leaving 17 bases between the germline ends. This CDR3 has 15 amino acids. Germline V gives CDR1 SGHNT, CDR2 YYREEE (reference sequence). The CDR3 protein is CASSSGEGHRYGYTF. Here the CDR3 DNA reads TGTGCCAGCAGCAGCGGGGAGGGCCACCGCTATGGCTACACCTTC.

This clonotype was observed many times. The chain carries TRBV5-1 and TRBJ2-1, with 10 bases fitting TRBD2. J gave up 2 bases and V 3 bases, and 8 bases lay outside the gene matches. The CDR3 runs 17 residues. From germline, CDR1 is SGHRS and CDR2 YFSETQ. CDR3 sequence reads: CASSWEAGGPTYNEQFF. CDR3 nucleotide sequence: TGCGCCAGCAGCTGGGAAGCGGGAGGGCCGACCTACAATGAGCAGTTCTTC.

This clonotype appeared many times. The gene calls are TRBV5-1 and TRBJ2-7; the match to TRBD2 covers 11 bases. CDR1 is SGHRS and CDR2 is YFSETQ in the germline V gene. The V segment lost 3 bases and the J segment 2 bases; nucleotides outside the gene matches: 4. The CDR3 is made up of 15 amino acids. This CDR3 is CASSSTSGSPYEQYF. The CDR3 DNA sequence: TGCGCCAGCAGCTCTACTAGCGGGAGTCCCTACGAGCAGTACTTC.

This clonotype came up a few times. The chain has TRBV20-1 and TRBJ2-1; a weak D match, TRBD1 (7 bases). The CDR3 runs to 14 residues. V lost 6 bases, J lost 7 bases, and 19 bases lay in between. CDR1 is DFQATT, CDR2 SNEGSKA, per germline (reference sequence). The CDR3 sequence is CSAAGQILKNEQFF. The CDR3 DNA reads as TGCAGTGCGGCGGGACAGATCTTGAAGAATGAGCAGTTCTTC.

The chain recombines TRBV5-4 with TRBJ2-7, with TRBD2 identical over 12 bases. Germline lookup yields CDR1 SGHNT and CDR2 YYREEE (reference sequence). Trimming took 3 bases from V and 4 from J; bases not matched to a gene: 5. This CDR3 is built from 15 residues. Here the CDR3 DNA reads TGTGCCAGCAGCTCAAGACTAGCGGGAGAATACGAGCAGTACTTC. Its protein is CASSSRLAGEYEQYF.

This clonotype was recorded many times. The DNA for the CDR3 is TGTGCCAGCACCCCGCAGGGGGACGGCCCAGATACGCAGTATTTT. Residues: CASTPQGDGPDTQYF. V gene TRBV6-5 combines with J gene TRBJ2-3; 7 nucleotides match TRBD1. V gave up 7 bases and J gave up 4 bases; unmatched junction bases: 11. Germline CDR1 reads MNHEY; CDR2 reads SVGAGI. This CDR3 is 15 amino acids long.

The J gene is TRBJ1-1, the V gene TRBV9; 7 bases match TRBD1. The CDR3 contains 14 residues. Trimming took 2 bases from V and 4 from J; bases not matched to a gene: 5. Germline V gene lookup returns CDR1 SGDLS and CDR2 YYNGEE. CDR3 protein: CASSVRDRGTEAFF. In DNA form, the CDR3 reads TGTGCCAGCAGCGTCCGGGACAGAGGCACTGAAGCTTTCTTT.

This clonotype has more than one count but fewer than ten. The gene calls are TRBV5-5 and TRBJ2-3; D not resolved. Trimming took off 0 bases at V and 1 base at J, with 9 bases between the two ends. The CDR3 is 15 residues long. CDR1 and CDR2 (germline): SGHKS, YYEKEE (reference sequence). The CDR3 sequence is CASSLAAAGTDTQYF. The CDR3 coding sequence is TGTGCCAGCAGCTTGGCGGCAGCCGGCACAGATACGCAGTATTTT.

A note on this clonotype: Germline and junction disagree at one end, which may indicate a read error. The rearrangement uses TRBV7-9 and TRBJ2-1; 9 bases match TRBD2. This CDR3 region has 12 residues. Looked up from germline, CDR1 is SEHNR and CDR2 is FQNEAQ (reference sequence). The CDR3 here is CASSRTSVELFF. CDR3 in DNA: TGTGCCAGCAGCCGGACTAGCGTAGAGCTGTTCTTC.

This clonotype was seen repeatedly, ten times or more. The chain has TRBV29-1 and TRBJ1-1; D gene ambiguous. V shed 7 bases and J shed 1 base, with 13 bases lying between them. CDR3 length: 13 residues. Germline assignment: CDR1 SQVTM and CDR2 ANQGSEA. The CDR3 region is CSAGQGANTEAFF. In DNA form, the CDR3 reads TGCAGCGCTGGGCAAGGAGCGAACACTGAAGCTTTCTTT.

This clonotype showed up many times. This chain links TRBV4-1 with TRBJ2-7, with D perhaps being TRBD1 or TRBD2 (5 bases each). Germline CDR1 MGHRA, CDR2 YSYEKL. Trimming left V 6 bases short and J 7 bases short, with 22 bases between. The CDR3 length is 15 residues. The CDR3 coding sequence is TGCGCCAGCAGTTCCGAGGGACCTTCCAGGAGGGAGCAGTACTTC. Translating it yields CASSSEGPSRREQYF.